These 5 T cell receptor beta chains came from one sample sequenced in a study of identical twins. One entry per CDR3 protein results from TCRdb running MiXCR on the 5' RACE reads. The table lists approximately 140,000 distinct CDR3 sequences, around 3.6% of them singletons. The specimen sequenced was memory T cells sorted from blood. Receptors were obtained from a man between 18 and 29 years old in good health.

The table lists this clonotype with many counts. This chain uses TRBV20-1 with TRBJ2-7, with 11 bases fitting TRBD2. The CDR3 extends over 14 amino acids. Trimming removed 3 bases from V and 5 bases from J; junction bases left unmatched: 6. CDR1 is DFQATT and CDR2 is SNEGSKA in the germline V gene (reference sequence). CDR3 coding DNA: TGCAGTGCTAGTTTAAGACTAGCGGGACACGAGCAGTACTTC. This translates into CSASLRLAGHEQYF.

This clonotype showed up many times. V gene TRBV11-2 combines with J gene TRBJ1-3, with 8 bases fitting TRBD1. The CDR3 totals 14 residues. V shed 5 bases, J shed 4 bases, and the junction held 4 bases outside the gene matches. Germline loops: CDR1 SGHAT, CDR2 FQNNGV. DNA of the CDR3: TGTGCCAGCAGCCTCGGGACAGGCGGAAACACCATATATTTT. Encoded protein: CASSLGTGGNTIYF.

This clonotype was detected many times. The CDR3 nucleotides are TGCGCCAGCAGTGCAGGGTTTGGCCAAGAGACCCAGTACTTC. Translation: CASSAGFGQETQYF. The chain carries TRBV10-1 and TRBJ2-5, with a possible D match to TRBD1 (5 bases). Germline lookup yields CDR1 WNHNN and CDR2 SYGVQD (reference sequence). V was pared by 4 bases and J by 1 base, with 10 bases between. This CDR3 region has 14 residues.

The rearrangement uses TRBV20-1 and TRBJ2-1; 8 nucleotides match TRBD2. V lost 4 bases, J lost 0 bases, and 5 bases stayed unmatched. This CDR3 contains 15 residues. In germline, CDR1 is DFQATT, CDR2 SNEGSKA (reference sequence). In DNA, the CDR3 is TGCAGTGCTATCACCGGGACTAGCTCCTACAATGAGCAGTTCTTC. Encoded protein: CSAITGTSSYNEQFF.

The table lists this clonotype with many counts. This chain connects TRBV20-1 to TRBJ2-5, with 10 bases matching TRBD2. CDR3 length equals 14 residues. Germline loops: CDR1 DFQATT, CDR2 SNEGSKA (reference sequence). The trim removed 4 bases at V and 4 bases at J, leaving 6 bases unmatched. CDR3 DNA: TGCAGTGCTATCGAGCGGGAGGGCCGAGAGACCCAGTACTTC. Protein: CSAIEREGRETQYF.